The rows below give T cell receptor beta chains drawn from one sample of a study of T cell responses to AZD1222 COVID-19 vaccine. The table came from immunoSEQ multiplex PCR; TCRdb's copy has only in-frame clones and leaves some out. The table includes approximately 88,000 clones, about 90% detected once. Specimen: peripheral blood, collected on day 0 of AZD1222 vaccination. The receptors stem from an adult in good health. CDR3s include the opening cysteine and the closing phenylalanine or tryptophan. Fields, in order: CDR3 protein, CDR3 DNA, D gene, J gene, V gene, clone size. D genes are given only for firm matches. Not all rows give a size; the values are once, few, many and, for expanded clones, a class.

CASWVFGGTEAFF,TGTGCCAGCTGGGTTTTTGGGGGCACTGAAGCTTTCTTT,-,TRBJ1-1,TRBV27,-
CASRIGLASNQPQHF,TGTGCCAGTAGGATTGGTCTTGCTAGCAATCAGCCCCAGCATTTT,-,TRBJ1-5,TRBV19,-
CASSLSGQNTEAFF,TGCGCCAGCAGCTTGAGCGGGCAGAACACTGAAGCTTTCTTT,-,TRBJ1-1,TRBV5-1,-
CASSLSGEYGYTF,TGTGCCAGCAGCTTATCTGGGGAGTATGGCTACACCTTC,-,TRBJ1-2,TRBV7-9,-
CASSQSRGAGIGSRLGKLFF,TGCGCCAGCAGTCAATCACGAGGGGCAGGGATCGGGAGTCGTCTGGGAAAACTGTTTTTT,-,TRBJ1-4,TRBV23-1,-
CASSPPAGTSGYNEQFF,TGTGCCAGCTCACCACCGGCCGGGACTAGCGGTTACAATGAGCAGTTCTTC,TRBD2,TRBJ2-1,TRBV18,-
CASSHPGGNNTGELFF,TGTGCCAGTAGTCACCCGGGGGGAAATAACACCGGGGAGCTGTTTTTT,TRBD2,TRBJ2-2,TRBV19,-
CASSLSGGSYEQYF,TGTGCCAGCAGTTTATCGGGGGGATCCTACGAGCAGTACTTC,-,TRBJ2-7,TRBV27,-
CASSKTVMNTEAFF,TGTGCCAGCAGTAAGACAGTTATGAACACTGAAGCTTTCTTT,-,TRBJ1-1,TRBV6-5,-
CASSYPQETQYF,TGTGCCAGCAGTTACCCACAAGAGACCCAGTACTTC,-,TRBJ2-5,TRBV6-5,-
CASSISGTGFNMNTEAFF,TGCGCCAGCAGCATATCCGGGACAGGGTTTAATATGAACACTGAAGCTTTCTTT,TRBD1,TRBJ1-1,TRBV5-1,-
CASSPEFTDTQYF,TGTGCCAGCAGCCCAGAATTCACAGATACGCAGTATTTT,-,TRBJ2-3,TRBV9,-
CASSQDQGFGNTIYF,TGCGCCAGCAGCCAAGACCAGGGGTTTGGAAACACCATATATTTT,-,TRBJ1-3,TRBV4-3,once
CASSSGGMNEQYF,TGTGCCAGCAGCTCCGGGGGCATGAACGAGCAGTACTTC,-,TRBJ2-7,TRBV11-3,-
CASSPRLAGDYEQYF,TGTGCCAGCAGCCCCCGTCTAGCGGGAGACTACGAGCAGTACTTC,TRBD2,TRBJ2-7,TRBV9,-
CASSVGQGGFSEKLFF,TGTGCCAGCAGTGTCGGACAGGGGGGCTTTTCTGAAAAACTGTTTTTT,TRBD1,TRBJ1-4,TRBV28,-
CASSQSQAVGVEKLFF,TGCGCCAGCAGCCAATCGCAGGCGGTAGGTGTAGAAAAACTGTTTTTT,-,TRBJ1-4,TRBV4-1,-
CASGTGNYGGYTF,TGTGCCAGTGGGACGGGGAACTATGGAGGCTACACCTTC,-,TRBJ1-2,TRBV6-5,few
CASSLWGDSYNEQFF,TGCGCCAGCAGCTTGTGGGGGGACTCCTACAATGAGCAGTTCTTC,-,TRBJ2-1,TRBV5-1,once
CASSYSVLRDTGELFF,TGTGCCAGCAGTTACTCGGTTTTACGGGACACCGGGGAGCTGTTTTTT,-,TRBJ2-2,TRBV6-5,-
CASSPPEEKLFF,TGTGCCAGCAGTCCCCCGGAAGAAAAACTGTTTTTT,-,TRBJ1-4,TRBV28,-
CASSLGRDTEAFF,TGCGCCAGCAGCTTGGGTAGGGACACTGAAGCTTTCTTT,-,TRBJ1-1,TRBV5-1,once
CSAPQTGVNYGYTF,TGCAGCGCCCCCCAGACAGGGGTTAACTATGGCTACACCTTC,TRBD1,TRBJ1-2,TRBV29-1,-
CASSYSAGVSSPLHF,TGTGCCAGCAGTTACTCGGCGGGGGTGAGTTCACCCCTCCACTTT,-,TRBJ1-6,TRBV6-5,-
CATSRERIMNTEAFF,TGTGCCACCAGCAGAGAAAGGATAATGAACACTGAAGCTTTCTTT,-,TRBJ1-1,TRBV15,-
CSVEMAGRRGNEQFF,TGCAGCGTTGAAATGGCAGGCCGGAGAGGCAATGAGCAGTTCTTC,-,TRBJ2-1,TRBV29-1,-
CASSGTGREKLFF,TGTGCCAGCTCCGGGACAGGGAGAGAAAAACTGTTTTTT,TRBD1,TRBJ1-4,TRBV18,-
CASSVSTGREKLFF,TGTGCCAGCAGCGTATCTACAGGACGGGAAAAACTGTTTTTT,-,TRBJ1-4,TRBV9,few
CASSTRAATSGNTIYF,TGTGCCAGTAGTACCAGGGCCGCAACCTCTGGAAACACCATATATTTT,-,TRBJ1-3,TRBV19,-
CASSYSRNSGNTIYF,TGTGCCAGCAGTTACTCGAGGAACTCTGGAAACACCATATATTTT,-,TRBJ1-3,TRBV6-5,-
CATSRRGTDPDTQYF,TGTGCCACCAGCAGACGCGGGACAGACCCAGATACGCAGTATTTT,-,TRBJ2-3,TRBV15,-
CASSDLSGSYEQYF,TGTGCCAGCAGTGACCTTAGCGGGAGTTACGAGCAGTACTTC,TRBD2,TRBJ2-7,TRBV6-4,-
CASRVTINTDTQYF,TGTGCCAGCAGGGTTACTATCAACACAGATACGCAGTATTTT,-,TRBJ2-3,TRBV28,-
CASSSRLHSPLHF,TGTGCCAGCAGTTCCCGACTCCACTCACCCCTCCACTTT,-,TRBJ1-6,TRBV28,-
CSVVRGYEQYF,TGCAGCGTTGTGAGGGGGTACGAGCAGTACTTC,-,TRBJ2-7,TRBV29-1,-
CRDRQGSYEQYF,TGCAGGGACCGACAGGGGTCCTACGAGCAGTACTTC,TRBD1,TRBJ2-7,TRBV29-1,-
CASSPQGGGTEAFF,TGTGCCAGCAGCCCACAGGGCGGGGGCACTGAAGCTTTCTTT,-,TRBJ1-1,TRBV11-3,-
CATRAHYGYTF,TGTGCCACCAGGGCCCACTATGGCTACACCTTC,-,TRBJ1-2,TRBV19,-
CASSLGQDLNEKLFF,TGCGCCAGCAGCTTGGGGCAGGACCTTAATGAAAAACTGTTTTTT,-,TRBJ1-4,TRBV5-1,-
CASSAVFVNTEAFF,TGTGCCAGTAGCGCTGTATTTGTGAACACTGAAGCTTTCTTT,-,TRBJ1-1,TRBV19,once
CASSEAEFYGANVLTF,TGTGCCAGCAGTGAAGCAGAGTTTTACGGGGCCAACGTCCTGACTTTC,-,TRBJ2-6,TRBV2,-
CASSRDRGRDEQFF,TGTGCCAGCAGCCGGGACAGGGGGCGGGATGAGCAGTTCTTC,TRBD1,TRBJ2-1,TRBV2,once
CASSESRGSGNTIYF,TGTGCCAGCAGTGAATCGAGGGGCTCTGGAAACACCATATATTTT,-,TRBJ1-3,TRBV25-1,-
CASSFTGEDGYTF,TGCGCCAGCAGCTTCACAGGGGAGGATGGCTACACCTTC,TRBD1,TRBJ1-2,TRBV5-1,-
CASSLGGYGYTF,TGTGCCAGCAGTTTAGGAGGTTATGGCTACACCTTC,-,TRBJ1-2,TRBV28,-
CASSQMGVGFAGAGELFF,TGTGCCAGCAGTCAAATGGGGGTAGGGTTTGCGGGAGCCGGGGAGCTGTTTTTT,TRBD2,TRBJ2-2,TRBV27,-
CAVAGGNTGELFF,TGTGCCGTCGCGGGGGGGAACACCGGGGAGCTGTTTTTT,TRBD2,TRBJ2-2,TRBV6-6,-
CASSFLGGQGKTYEQYF,TGTGCCAGCAGCTTTCTTGGCGGACAGGGGAAAACCTACGAGCAGTACTTC,TRBD1,TRBJ2-7,TRBV7-9,-
CASSVWGQGASTDTQYF,TGTGCCAGCAGCGTTTGGGGACAGGGGGCTTCCACAGATACGCAGTATTTT,TRBD1,TRBJ2-3,TRBV9,-
CASSVGGSGIETQYF,TGTGCCAGCAGCGTGGGGGGTAGCGGGATTGAGACCCAGTACTTC,TRBD2,TRBJ2-5,TRBV9,-
CASGPGQIYEQYF,TGTGCCAGCGGGCCGGGACAGATATACGAGCAGTACTTC,TRBD1,TRBJ2-7,TRBV27,-
CASYREKLFF,TGTGCCAGCTATCGTGAAAAACTGTTTTTT,-,TRBJ1-4,TRBV5-4,-
CASSYTGASNQPQHF,TGTGCCAGCAGTTACACCGGGGCTAGCAATCAGCCCCAGCATTTT,-,TRBJ1-5,TRBV6-5,-
CATSGTGGRSYNEQFF,TGTGCCACCAGTGGGACAGGGGGTCGCTCCTACAATGAGCAGTTCTTC,TRBD1,TRBJ2-1,TRBV24-1,-
CASSSGQLFTGELFF,TGTGCCAGCAGCTCGGGACAGTTATTCACCGGGGAGCTGTTTTTT,TRBD1,TRBJ2-2,TRBV7-2,-
CASGNSLNTEAFF,TGTGCCAGCGGGAATTCCTTGAACACTGAAGCTTTCTTT,-,TRBJ1-1,TRBV18,-
CASSLAGTSGEEQFF,TGCGCCAGCAGCTTGGCCGGGACTAGCGGGGAAGAGCAGTTCTTC,TRBD2,TRBJ2-1,TRBV5-1,-